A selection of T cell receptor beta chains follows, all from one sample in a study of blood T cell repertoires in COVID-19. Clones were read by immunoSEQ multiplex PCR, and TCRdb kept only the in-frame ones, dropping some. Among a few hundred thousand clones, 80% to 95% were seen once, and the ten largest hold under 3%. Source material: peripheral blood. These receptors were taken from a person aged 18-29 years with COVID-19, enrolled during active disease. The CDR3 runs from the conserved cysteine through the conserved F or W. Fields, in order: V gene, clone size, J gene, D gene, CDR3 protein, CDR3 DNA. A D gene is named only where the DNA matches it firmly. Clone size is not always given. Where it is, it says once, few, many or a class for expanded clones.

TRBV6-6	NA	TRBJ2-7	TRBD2	CASSSSGRTYEQYF	TGTGCCAGCAGTTCTAGCGGGAGGACCTACGAGCAGTACTTC
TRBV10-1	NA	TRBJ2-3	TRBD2	CASGLSGSSDTQYF	TGCGCCAGCGGGCTCAGCGGGAGTTCAGATACGCAGTATTTT
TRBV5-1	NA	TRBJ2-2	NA	CASSLAPGTNTGELFF	TGCGCCAGCAGCTTGGCCCCAGGGACGAACACCGGGGAGCTGTTTTTT
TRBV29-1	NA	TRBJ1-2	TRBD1	CSVEEGQDFNYGYTF	TGCAGCGTTGAAGAGGGACAGGACTTTAACTATGGCTACACCTTC
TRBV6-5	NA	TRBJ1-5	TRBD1	CASSLQGGNQPQHF	TGTGCCAGCAGCCTACAGGGGGGGAATCAGCCCCAGCATTTT
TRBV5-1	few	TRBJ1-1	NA	CASSLAGSMNTEAFF	TGCGCCAGCAGCTTGGCGGGGTCCATGAACACTGAAGCTTTCTTT
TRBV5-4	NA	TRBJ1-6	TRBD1	CASSQRTGEASSPLHF	TGTGCCAGCAGCCAGAGGACAGGGGAAGCCTCATCACCCCTCCACTTT
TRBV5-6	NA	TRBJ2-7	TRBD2	CASSFGLAGYSYEQYF	TGTGCCAGCAGCTTTGGACTAGCGGGCTACTCCTACGAGCAGTACTTC
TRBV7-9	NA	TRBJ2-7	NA	CASSLSPGLHYEQYF	TGTGCCAGCAGCTTAAGTCCAGGCCTTCACTACGAGCAGTACTTC
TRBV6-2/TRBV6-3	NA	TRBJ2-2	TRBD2	CASSYPSSGDLSTGELFF	TGTGCCAGCAGTTACCCCTCTAGCGGGGACCTAAGCACCGGGGAGCTGTTTTTT
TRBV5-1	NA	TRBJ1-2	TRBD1	CASSLARDRGNYGYTF	TGCGCCAGCAGCCTTGCTCGGGACAGGGGAAACTATGGCTACACCTTC
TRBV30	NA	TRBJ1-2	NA	CAWRGPGYTF	TGTGCCTGGAGGGGCCCGGGCTACACCTTC
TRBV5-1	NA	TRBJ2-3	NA	CASSWTADTQYF	TGCGCCAGCAGCTGGACAGCAGATACGCAGTATTTT
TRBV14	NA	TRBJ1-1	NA	CASSQVREAEAFF	TGTGCCAGCAGCCAAGTCAGGGAGGCTGAAGCTTTCTTT
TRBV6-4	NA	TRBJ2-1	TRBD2	CASSEVLAGGYEQFF	TGTGCCAGCAGTGAGGTGTTAGCGGGAGGGTATGAGCAGTTCTTC
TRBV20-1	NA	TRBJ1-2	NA	CSAPRQNGYTF	TGCAGTGCTCCTCGTCAGAATGGCTACACCTTC
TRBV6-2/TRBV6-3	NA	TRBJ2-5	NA	CASSYWGAQYF	TGTGCCAGCAGTTACTGGGGCGCCCAGTACTTC
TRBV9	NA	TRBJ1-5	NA	CASSVGSGEPQHF	TGTGCCAGCAGCGTAGGTTCCGGGGAGCCCCAGCATTTT
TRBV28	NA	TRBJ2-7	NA	CASKSEGAGTYEQYF	TGTGCCAGCAAATCTGAGGGCGCTGGGACCTACGAGCAGTACTTC
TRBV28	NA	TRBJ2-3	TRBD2	CATRLAGADTQYF	TGTGCCACACGGCTAGCGGGAGCGGATACGCAGTATTTT
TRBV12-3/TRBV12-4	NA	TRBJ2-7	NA	CASSLTAIYEQYF	TGTGCCAGCAGCCTCACAGCAATCTACGAGCAGTACTTC
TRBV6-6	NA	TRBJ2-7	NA	CASSYGLSYEQYF	TGTGCCAGCAGTTACGGGCTCTCCTACGAGCAGTACTTC
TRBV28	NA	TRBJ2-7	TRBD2	CASGGPERENYEQYF	TGTGCCAGCGGTGGTCCAGAGCGGGAGAACTACGAGCAGTACTTC
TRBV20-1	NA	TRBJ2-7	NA	CSARQNYEQYF	TGCAGTGCTAGACAAAACTACGAGCAGTACTTC
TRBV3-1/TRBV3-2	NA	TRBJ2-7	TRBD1	CASSQDRGLAGEQYF	TGTGCCAGCAGCCAAGATAGGGGGCTAGCAGGCGAGCAGTACTTC
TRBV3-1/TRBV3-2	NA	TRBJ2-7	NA	CASSLRRFGEQYF	TGTGCCAGCAGCCTGCGGCGGTTCGGCGAGCAGTACTTC
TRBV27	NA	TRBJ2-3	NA	CASRAGTTQYF	TGTGCCAGCCGGGCCGGGACAACGCAGTATTTT
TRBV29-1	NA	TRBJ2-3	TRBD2	CSVWASGSSTDTQYF	TGCAGCGTTTGGGCTAGCGGGAGTAGCACAGATACGCAGTATTTT
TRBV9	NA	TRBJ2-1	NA	CASSAIGAGSSYNEQFF	TGTGCCAGCAGCGCAATAGGGGCGGGGAGCTCCTACAATGAGCAGTTCTTC
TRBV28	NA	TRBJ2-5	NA	CASSLPPRRDQYF	TGTGCCAGCAGTTTACCCCCCCGCCGGGACCAGTACTTC
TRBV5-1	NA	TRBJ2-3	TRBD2	CASSSGLAGGPADTQYF	TGCGCCAGCAGCTCGGGACTAGCGGGAGGGCCAGCAGATACGCAGTATTTT
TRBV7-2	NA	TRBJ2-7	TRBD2	CASSTPPGGAQYF	TGTGCCAGCAGCACCCCCCCGGGGGGGGCGCAGTACTTC
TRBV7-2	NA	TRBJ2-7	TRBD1	CASSLARTGGTYEQYF	TGTGCCAGCAGCTTAGCCAGGACAGGGGGGACCTACGAGCAGTACTTC
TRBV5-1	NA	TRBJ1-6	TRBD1	CASSLGQGAGYNSPLHF	TGCGCCAGCAGCCTGGGACAGGGGGCCGGGTATAATTCACCCCTCCACTTT
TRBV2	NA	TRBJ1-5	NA	CASSDSAGNQPQHF	TGTGCCAGCAGTGACTCGGCGGGGAATCAGCCCCAGCATTTT
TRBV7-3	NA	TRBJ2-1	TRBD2	CASSTRTSGAYNEQFF	TGTGCCAGCAGCACCCGGACTAGCGGGGCCTACAATGAGCAGTTCTTC
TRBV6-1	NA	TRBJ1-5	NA	CASSEALLGRRHQPQHF	TGTGCCAGCAGTGAAGCGCTTCTTGGGCGTCGGCATCAGCCCCAGCATTTT
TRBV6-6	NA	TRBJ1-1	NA	CASSPSTEAFF	TGTGCCAGCAGCCCGTCCACTGAAGCTTTCTTT
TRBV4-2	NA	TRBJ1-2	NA	CASSQGMREIYGYTF	TGTGCCAGCAGCCAAGGAATGCGGGAAATCTATGGCTACACCTTC
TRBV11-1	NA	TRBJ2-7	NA	CASSLTPSSYEQYF	TGTGCCAGCAGCCTGACTCCTTCCTCCTACGAGCAGTACTTC
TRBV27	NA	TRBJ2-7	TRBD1	CASRDSPYEQYF	TGTGCCAGCCGGGACAGCCCCTACGAGCAGTACTTC
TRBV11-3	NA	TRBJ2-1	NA	CASSSSGSYNEQFF	TGTGCCAGCAGCTCGAGCGGCTCCTACAATGAGCAGTTCTTC
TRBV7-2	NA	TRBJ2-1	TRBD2	CASSLDLLAGGNEQFF	TGTGCCAGCAGCTTAGATTTACTAGCGGGCGGAAATGAGCAGTTCTTC
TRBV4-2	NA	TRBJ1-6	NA	CASSQEDKSSYNSPLHF	TGTGCCAGCAGCCAAGAGGACAAGAGCTCCTATAATTCACCCCTCCACTTT
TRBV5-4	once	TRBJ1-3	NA	CASSSRATPGNTIYF	TGTGCCAGCAGCTCCAGGGCAACCCCTGGAAACACCATATATTTT
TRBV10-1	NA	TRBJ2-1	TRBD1	CASSMTGDSYNEQFF	TGCGCCAGCAGTATGACAGGGGACTCCTACAATGAGCAGTTCTTC
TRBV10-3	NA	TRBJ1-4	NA	CAIRDNSNEELFF	TGTGCCATCAGGGACAACTCTAATGAAGAACTGTTTTTT
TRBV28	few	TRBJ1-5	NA	CASRSAVANQPQHF	TGTGCCAGCAGATCCGCGGTGGCGAATCAGCCCCAGCATTTT
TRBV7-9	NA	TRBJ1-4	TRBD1	CASSLAIGQANEKLFF	TGTGCCAGCAGCTTAGCCATAGGACAGGCGAATGAAAAACTGTTTTTT
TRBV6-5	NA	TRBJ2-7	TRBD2	CASTSWTSAFYEQYF	TGTGCCAGCACTTCCTGGACTAGCGCATTCTACGAGCAGTACTTC
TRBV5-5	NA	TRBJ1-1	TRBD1	CASSLGTGGAEAFF	TGTGCCAGCAGCTTGGGTACAGGGGGTGCTGAAGCTTTCTTT
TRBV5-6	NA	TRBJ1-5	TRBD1	CASSPGGGGSNQPQHF	TGTGCCAGCAGCCCTGGAGGGGGCGGAAGCAATCAGCCCCAGCATTTT
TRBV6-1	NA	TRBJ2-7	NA	CASSVPRLRNSYEQYF	TGTGCCAGCAGTGTGCCGAGATTGAGAAACTCCTACGAGCAGTACTTC
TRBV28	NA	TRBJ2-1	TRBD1	CASRTGTGGSYNEQFF	TGTGCCAGCAGAACCGGGACAGGGGGCTCCTACAATGAGCAGTTCTTC